A selection of T cell receptor beta chains follows, all from one sample in a study of T cells in Graves' hyperthyroidism and ophthalmopathy. TCRdb ran MiXCR on the multiplex PCR reads and lists one entry per CDR3 protein. The top ten clones hold roughly 10% of a sample with hundreds of thousands of distinct CDR3 sequences, less than 15% of them seen once. Sequenced material: blood. These receptors all come from a woman aged 18-35 years with Graves' hyperthyroidism. Each CDR3 is given with its conserved first and last residue. D genes are given only for firm matches. Some rows mark clone size as missing; the rest say once, few, many or name a class of expanded clone.

j_call clone_size d_call cdr3_length v_call cdr3_nt cdr3_aa
TRBJ2-1 many TRBD2 14 TRBV20-1 TGCAGTGCTAGTGGGGGACTAGCTGGATATGAGCAGTTCTTC CSASGGLAGYEQFF
TRBJ1-1 many - 16 TRBV9 TGTGCCAGCAGCGTAGACGCTCAAGATGGGGGAACTGAAGCTTTCTTT CASSVDAQDGGTEAFF
TRBJ1-2 few TRBD1 14 TRBV29-1 TGCAGCGCCCGACTTCCTGACAGGGGATATGGCTACACCTTC CSARLPDRGYGYTF
TRBJ2-7 many - 14 TRBV6-1 TGTGCCAGCAGTTACCGGGTGGGGTCGCACGAGCAGTACTTC CASSYRVGSHEQYF
TRBJ2-1 - - 15 TRBV28 TGTGCCAGCAGTTTTAACCACGGCTCCTACAATGAGCAGTTCTTC CASSFNHGSYNEQFF
TRBJ2-1 - - 12 TRBV11-3 TGTGCCATCAGCCTAGGATCGGATGAGCAGTTCTTC CAISLGSDEQFF
TRBJ2-5 - TRBD2 15 TRBV11-2 TGTGCCAGCAGCCGGGGGACTAGCGACCAAGAGACCCAGTACTTC CASSRGTSDQETQYF
TRBJ2-7 few TRBD1 15 TRBV20-1 TGCAGTGCCCCCCCCCCGACAGGGTTGGCCTACGAGCAGTACTTC CSAPPPTGLAYEQYF
TRBJ2-3 few - 14 TRBV4-3 TGCGCCAGCAGCCTACAGGGTGGTGCAGATACGCAGTATTTT CASSLQGGADTQYF
TRBJ1-2 - TRBD1 15 TRBV14 TGTGCCAGCAGCGGGACCGGGACAGGGAGAAATGGCTACACCTTC CASSGTGTGRNGYTF
TRBJ2-1 many - 15 TRBV20-1 TGCAGTGGGCTCGGGGTGGCGGGCCTATACAATGAGCAGTTCTTC CSGLGVAGLYNEQFF
TRBJ2-3 - TRBD2 17 TRBV9 TGTGCCAGCAGCGTAGCTCCTAGCGGGAGGGCCATACATACGCAGTATTTT CASSVAPSGRAIHTQYF
TRBJ1-4 - TRBD1 13 TRBV20-1 TGCAGTGCCCTGAGACAGGGGGGGGAAAAACTGTTTTTT CSALRQGGEKLFF
TRBJ2-3 few - 14 TRBV19 TGTGCCAGTTTGGACGCGGCTAGCACAGATACGCAGTATTTT CASLDAASTDTQYF
TRBJ2-1 many TRBD1 15 TRBV30 TGTGCCTGGAGTTCCCTCGGGACAGGGTTGATTGAGCAGTTCTTC CAWSSLGTGLIEQFF
TRBJ1-2 many TRBD1 17 TRBV11-2 TGTGCCAGCAGCTCCGTCCGTGGGGACAGGGGTCACTATGGCTACACCTTC CASSSVRGDRGHYGYTF
TRBJ2-1 many TRBD2 12 TRBV28 TGTGCCAGCCGAAGCGGGAGATACGAGCAGTTCTTC CASRSGRYEQFF
TRBJ1-2 many TRBD1 15 TRBV28 TGTGCCAGCAGTTACCGGACAGGGGGACTCTATGGCTACACCTTC CASSYRTGGLYGYTF
TRBJ2-3 many TRBD2 14 TRBV30 TGTGCCTGCGGGCGGGAGGGCCCTGGAGATACGCAGTATTTT CACGREGPGDTQYF
TRBJ1-6 many TRBD1 16 TRBV4-2 TGTGCCAGCAGCCAAGGGACAGGGGAAGGTGATTCACCCCTCCACTTT CASSQGTGEGDSPLHF
TRBJ1-2 many - 16 TRBV20-1 TGCAGTGCTATTATAACAGGTCGAAGTGGGCACTATGGCTACACCTTC CSAIITGRSGHYGYTF
TRBJ2-7 few - 13 TRBV7-2 TGTGCCAGCAGCCACACGGGGTACTACGAGCAGTACTTC CASSHTGYYEQYF
TRBJ2-3 many TRBD2 15 TRBV6-1 TGTGCCAGCAAGGGACTAGCGGGGGGCACAGATACGCAGTATTTT CASKGLAGGTDTQYF
TRBJ1-1 many TRBD1 13 TRBV18 TGTGCCAGCAGCCTGCAGGGGGGCACTGAAGCTTTCTTT CASSLQGGTEAFF
TRBJ1-2 many - 13 TRBV5-1 TGCGCCAGCAGCTTGGAAGGGAACTATGGCTACACCTTC CASSLEGNYGYTF
TRBJ1-1 few - 14 TRBV6-2/TRBV6-3 TGTGCCAGCAGTTACACCAGGGGGAACACTGAAGCTTTCTTT CASSYTRGNTEAFF
TRBJ2-5 once - 15 TRBV5-5 TGTGCCAGCAGCATCCTGGGGGGCGGCCAAGAGACCCAGTACTTC CASSILGGGQETQYF
TRBJ2-1 many TRBD2 13 TRBV2 TGTGCCAGCAGTTCCAATAGCGGGAATGAGCAGTTCTTC CASSSNSGNEQFF
TRBJ2-3 many TRBD1 13 TRBV20-1 TGCAGTGTTAGGGACAGGACTACAGATACGCAGTATTTT CSVRDRTTDTQYF
TRBJ2-1 many - 14 TRBV27 TGTGCCAGCAGTAAACCGGACGGTCACAATGAGCAGTTCTTC CASSKPDGHNEQFF
TRBJ1-1 many - 16 TRBV27 TGTGCCAGCTTGGAAAGGTGGACTCGCATGAACACTGAAGCTTTCTTT CASLERWTRMNTEAFF
TRBJ2-2 many - 16 TRBV7-8 TGTGCCAGCAGCTTAGACCTCCTAGCGAGTACCGGGGAGCTGTTTTTT CASSLDLLASTGELFF
TRBJ2-2 few - 13 TRBV11-3 TGTGCCAGCAGCTTCAATCCGGGCGGGGAGCTGTTTTTT CASSFNPGGELFF
TRBJ2-5 - TRBD2 15 TRBV11-2 TGTGCCAGCAGTTACTCGAGCGGGAGCGGTGAGACCCAGTACTTC CASSYSSGSGETQYF